The next 18 T cell receptor beta chains were all read from a single sample in a study of a mutant IDH1 vaccine in newly diagnosed glioma. Regarding time point: week 11, during vaccination. Vaccinated patients received 300 ug of mutant IDH1 20-mer peptide per dose, with topical imiquimod. Their antigens are not known. Only in-frame clones appear in the TCRdb table, and some are missing; sequencing was by immunoSEQ multiplex PCR. The top ten hold 4.5% to 6% of the sample, which has around 130,000 clones, around 80% seen once. Sequencing used PBMCs, obtained from a glioma patient whose treatment included an IDH1 peptide vaccine. These receptors all come from a man aged 35 to 55 with glioma.

V and J are TRBV11-2 and TRBJ2-7, with D possibly being TRBD1 or TRBD2 (6 bases each). In germline, CDR1 is SGHAT, CDR2 FQNNGV. The CDR3 runs 14 residues. V gave up 7 bases and J gave up 2 bases, with 15 bases separating them. CDR3: CASNLGGGTYEQYF. The CDR3 nucleotides are TGTGCCAGCAACCTAGGAGGGGGAACCTACGAGCAGTACTTC.

This chain joins TRBV29-1 and TRBJ2-3; possibly TRBD1 for D (6 bases). The V gene's germline CDR1 is SQVTM and CDR2 ANQGSEA. Trimming took 7 bases from V and 9 from J, leaving 14 bases between them. There are 11 residues in the CDR3. As DNA, the CDR3 is TGCAGCGGCCGGACAGTAGAAACGCAGTATTTT. Its protein is CSGRTVETQYF.

The chain combines TRBV5-1 with TRBJ2-1; no definite D call. This CDR3 is 15 amino acids long. Germline assignment: CDR1 SGHRS and CDR2 YFSETQ. The germline V and J ends were trimmed by 4 bases and 0 bases, with 11 bases remaining between them. CDR3: CASSPSPGSYNEQFF. CDR3 in DNA: TGCGCCAGCAGCCCGTCCCCCGGCTCCTACAATGAGCAGTTCTTC.

V is TRBV6-5 and J is TRBJ2-7; D ambiguous. The CDR3 extends over 13 amino acids. CDR1 is MNHEY, CDR2 SVGAGI, per germline. V lost 8 bases and J 3 bases, leaving 14 bases between the germline ends. Written as DNA, the CDR3 is TGTGCCAGCGGTTCCCGGTCCATCTACGAGCAGTACTTC. Its translation: CASGSRSIYEQYF.

The rearrangement links TRBV10-3 to TRBJ2-7, with D possibly being TRBD1 (8 bases). Germline-derived CDR1 and CDR2 are ENHRY and SYGVKD. This CDR3 has 14 residues. Trimming removed 5 bases from V and 7 bases from J, with 18 bases in between. The CDR3 DNA reads TGTGCCATCAGTTCGACAGGGGACTATGGGGAGCAGTACTTC. Translation gives CAISSTGDYGEQYF.

The CDR3 region has the DNA TGTGCCAGCAGCCTACAGGGTGCTGGGGCCAACGTCCTGACTTTC. It specifies CASSLQGAGANVLTF. The V call is TRBV11-2, the J call TRBJ2-6; TRBD1 is a possible D gene (6 bases). Germline loops: CDR1 SGHAT, CDR2 FQNNGV. The CDR3 is made up of 15 amino acids. V was trimmed by 5 bases and J by 2 bases, leaving 10 bases between them.

The rearrangement uses TRBV11-2 and TRBJ2-7; 7 bases map to TRBD1. The CDR3 loop spans 14 amino acids. In germline, CDR1 is SGHAT, CDR2 FQNNGV. Losses at the gene ends were 5 bases for V and 0 bases for J; bases not matched to a gene: 4. The CDR3 sequence is CASSADRVSYEQYF. CDR3 DNA sequence: TGTGCCAGCAGCGCCGACAGGGTCTCCTACGAGCAGTACTTC.

The genes are TRBV9 and TRBJ1-1; D call uncertain. The germline CDR1 and CDR2 sequences are SGDLS and YYNGEE. There are 15 residues in the CDR3. Trimming removed 0 bases at V and 6 bases at J, with 15 bases between. Here the CDR3 reads CASSVGVGLGAEAFF. The CDR3 nucleotides are TGTGCCAGCAGCGTAGGGGTAGGGTTGGGCGCTGAAGCTTTCTTT.

The rearrangement links TRBV7-2 to TRBJ2-2; no clear D gene. The CDR3 is 14 residues long. Trimming took off 0 bases at V and 3 bases at J, with 5 bases between the two ends. The V gene's germline CDR1 is SGHTA and CDR2 FQGNSA. The CDR3 DNA sequence: TGTGCCAGCAGCTTAGCACAAGACACCGGGGAGCTGTTTTTT. It is translated as CASSLAQDTGELFF.

With regard to this clone: At one of its ends the junction is not consistent with the germline gene, which may arise from a read error. The chain combines TRBV7-7 with TRBJ1-3, with D perhaps matching TRBD1 (6 bases). The CDR3 totals 14 residues. Looked up from germline, CDR1 is SSHAT and CDR2 is FNYEAQ (reference sequence). CDR3 coding DNA: TGTGCTAGCAGCCCTACAGGGTTTGGAAACACCATATATTTT. Its translation is CASSPTGFGNTIYF.

This clone was observed a single time. The DNA for the CDR3 is TGTGCCAGCAGTGACTCGGGCAGGGGGGCTGAAGCTTTCTTT. Amino acid sequence: CASSDSGRGAEAFF. J is TRBJ1-1 and V is TRBV6-4; 7 nucleotides align to TRBD1. CDR1 is MRHNA, CDR2 SNTAGT, per germline. This CDR3 is 14 amino acids long. V lost 0 bases and J lost 6; bases outside the gene matches: 4.

This chain joins TRBV7-8 and TRBJ2-5, with a tentative D call TRBD2 (6 bases). The germline CDR1 and CDR2 sequences are SGHVS and FQNEAQ. The CDR3 totals 16 residues. Trimming stripped 8 bases from V and 3 bases from J, with 22 bases between. Here the CDR3 DNA reads TGTGCCAGCCAAGGGATTTTAAGGGGAGGTAAAGAGACCCAGTACTTC. Translated: CASQGILRGGKETQYF. Full variable domain (remainder filled in from reference TRBV7-8 and TRBJ2-5): GAGVSQSPRYKVAKRGQDVALRCDPISGHVSLFWYQQALGQGPEFLTYFQNEAQLDKSGLPSDRFFAERPEGSVSTLKIQRTQQEDSAVYLCASQGILRGGKETQYFGPGTRLLVL.

This chain links TRBV21-1 with TRBJ1-1; TRBD1 is taken as the D call from the table, unchecked against the DNA. TRBV21-1 is flagged as a pseudogene. The length of the CDR3 is 16 residues. The CDR3 loop reads CASSKGGTGVISEAFF. CDR3 DNA sequence: TGTGCCAGCAGCAAAGGTGGGACAGGGGTAATTAGTGAAGCTTTCTTT.

The chain combines TRBV11-2 with TRBJ2-3; D not certain. V was shortened by 5 bases and J by 2 bases, with 11 bases between the two germline ends. Germline V gene lookup returns CDR1 SGHAT and CDR2 FQNNGV. This CDR3 comprises 14 residues. CDR3 DNA sequence: TGTGCCAGCAGCATGCCCCTTTACACAGATACGCAGTATTTT. Protein: CASSMPLYTDTQYF.

In its sample, this clone was seen once. The V call is TRBV7-2, the J call TRBJ1-5, with D unresolved. CDR1 is SGHTA and CDR2 is FQGNSA in the germline V gene. Trimming removed 3 bases at V and 7 bases at J, with 7 bases between. This CDR3 contains 12 residues. CDR3 nucleotide sequence: TGTGCCAGCAGCTTTGGGCTCCAGCCCCAGCATTTT. Amino acids: CASSFGLQPQHF.

The chain combines TRBV14 with TRBJ2-4; TRBD1 might be the D (6 bases). From germline, CDR1 is SGHDN and CDR2 FVKESK. The CDR3 runs to 16 residues. The V gene lost 1 base and the J gene lost 0 bases, with 10 bases spanning the gap. CDR3 coding DNA: TGTGCCAGCAGCCAAGTGCAGGGGCTAGCCAAAAACATTCAGTACTTC. Amino acid sequence: CASSQVQGLAKNIQYF.

The rearrangement links TRBV6-1 to TRBJ2-2; no definite D call. Between the trimmed V and J ends, which lost 0 bases and 2 bases, there was a span of 7 bases. The length of the CDR3 is 15 residues. Germline V gives CDR1 MNHNS, CDR2 SASEGT. DNA of the CDR3: TGTGCCAGCAGTGAAGCGATCTCAAACACCGGGGAGCTGTTTTTT. Its protein product is CASSEAISNTGELFF.

The chain employs TRBV10-3 and TRBJ2-2, with D maybe TRBD1 (6 bases). CDR1 is ENHRY, CDR2 SYGVKD, per germline. V shed 6 bases and J shed 4 bases, with 12 bases lying between them. This CDR3 comprises 14 residues. The CDR3 loop reads CAISRDTSTGELFF. CDR3 nucleotides: TGTGCCATCAGCAGGGACACCTCCACCGGGGAGCTGTTTTTT.